This T cell receptor (beta chain) was obtained from a study of shared clonotypes between healthy human individuals. About the study: Used for every donor were three CD4 naive, three CD4 memory, two CD8 naive and one CD8 memory plate. Study-level results: Sampling used blood alone; tissue repertoires probably differ.

Only Caucasian adults living in Nashville, Tennessee made up the donor group. About this clone: Its antigen remains unknown.

Sorted-subset replicate PCRs used around 200 ng of genomic DNA. This amount corresponded to some 32,000 T cell genomes. Produced via immunoSEQ multiplex PCR; TCRdb's table is partial and in-frame only. The data contain over 850,000 clones, around 78% of them singletons. Deletions cut 3 bases from V and 3 bases from J, with 10 bases between. The CDR3 runs 13 residues. Germline V gives CDR1 GTSNPN, CDR2 SVGIG (reference sequence). The sequencing sample was made of memory CD4+ T cells from PBMCs. This sample's subset: CD45RA-negative fraction. The chain employs TRBV30 and TRBJ2-3, with unresolved D. The clonotype comes from a young man in good health. Some clones in this sample may be carry-over from other donors' samples. DNA for the CDR3: TGTGCCTGGAGGAGGTCCCTAACAGATACGCAGTATTTT. Residues: CAWRRSLTDTQYF.